The entry that follows covers one T cell receptor (beta chain) sequence. What it binds is unknown. Other DNA sequences in this specimen translate into the identical CDR3. This table comes from immunoSEQ multiplex PCR, and its TCRdb copy is limited to in-frame clones, with some not included. The sample lists tens of thousands of clones, 80% to 90% seen once, with 6.3% in the top ten. These data originate in a study of T cell responses to AZD1222 COVID-19 vaccine. V lost 4 bases to trimming and J lost 4 bases, with 10 bases between them. Germline CDR1 SGHTA, CDR2 FQGNSA. CDR3 length equals 13 residues. Overall study findings and caveats: Spike-specific TCR breadth and depth were elevated following two AZD1222 doses. Without day 14 samples, only post-peak T cell repertoires were studied.

This TCR derives from an adult in good health. V is TRBV7-2 and J is TRBJ1-1, with D possibly TRBD1 on 5 matching bases. The specimen comprised peripheral blood, sampled on day 0 of AZD1222 vaccination. CDR3 loop: CASSSQGSTEAFF. DNA for the CDR3: TGTGCCAGCAGCTCCCAGGGATCCACTGAAGCTTTCTTT. The full variable domain, completed using reference TRBV7-2 and TRBJ1-1, is GAGVSQSPSNKVTEKGKDVELRCDPISGHTALYWYRQSLGQGLEFLIYFQGNSAPDKSGLPSDRFSAERTGGSVSTLTIQRTQQEDSAVYLCASSSQGSTEAFFGQGTRLTVV.